Sequencing of this TCR beta chain was carried out in a study of cytomegalovirus exposure and HLA in healthy donors. Notes on the study in general: The study recorded 150 to 200 TCR beta chains that were cytomegalovirus-associated.

Researchers ran the PCR with 60 Vbeta and 13 Jbeta primers. Sequencing was performed with immunoSEQ multiplex PCR; in TCRdb, only in-frame clones are kept and a portion is missing. The sample holds about 170,000 clones, under 75% seen once. With regard to this clone: The antigen is undetermined.

The germline V gene has CDR1 SGHTA and CDR2 FQGNSA. This CDR3 contains 14 residues. V was shortened by 5 bases and J by 4 bases, with 11 bases between the two germline ends. The chain joins TRBV7-2 to TRBJ1-4; D call uncertain. The TCR sequence derives from a man between 40 and 49 years old in good health and CMV-seropositive. The specimen was PBMCs. As DNA, the CDR3 is TGTGCCAGCAGCGGATCCCGGGTTAATGAAAAACTGTTTTTT. It specifies CASSGSRVNEKLFF.